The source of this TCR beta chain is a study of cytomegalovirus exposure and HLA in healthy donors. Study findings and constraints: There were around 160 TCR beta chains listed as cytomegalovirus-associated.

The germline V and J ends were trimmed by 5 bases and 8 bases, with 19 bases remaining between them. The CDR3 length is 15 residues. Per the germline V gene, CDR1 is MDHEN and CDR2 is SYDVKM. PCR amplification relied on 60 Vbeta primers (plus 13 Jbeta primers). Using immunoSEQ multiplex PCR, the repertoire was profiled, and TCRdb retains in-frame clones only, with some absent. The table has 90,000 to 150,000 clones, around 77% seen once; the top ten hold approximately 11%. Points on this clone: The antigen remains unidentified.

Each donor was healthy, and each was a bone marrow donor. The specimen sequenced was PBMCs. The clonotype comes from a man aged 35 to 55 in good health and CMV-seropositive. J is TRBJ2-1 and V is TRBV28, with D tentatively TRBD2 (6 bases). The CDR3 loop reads CASSPRGRGGDEQFF. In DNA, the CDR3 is TGTGCCAGCAGTCCGAGAGGGCGGGGAGGAGATGAGCAGTTCTTC.